Listed here is a single T cell receptor beta chain. The CDR3 length is 15 residues. Germline V gene data show CDR1 as SQVTM and CDR2 as ANQGSEA. Between the trimmed V and J ends, which lost 4 bases and 0 bases, there was a span of 14 bases. This entry is derived from a study of blood T cell repertoires in COVID-19. Enrolment of Seattle patients took place during active infection, and they were followed longitudinally. Using immunoSEQ multiplex PCR, the repertoire was profiled, and TCRdb retains in-frame clones only, with some absent. The sample lists over 150,000 clones; about 85% were seen once. This receptor was taken from a man aged 55 to 70 with COVID-19, enrolled during active disease. Sequences were obtained from peripheral blood. The rearrangement uses TRBV29-1 and TRBJ2-3; TRBD2 might be the D (6 bases). The CDR3 DNA follows: TGCAGCGTTGGGGGCCGTGCGGGGAGCACAGATACGCAGTATTTT. It codes for CSVGGRAGSTDTQYF.